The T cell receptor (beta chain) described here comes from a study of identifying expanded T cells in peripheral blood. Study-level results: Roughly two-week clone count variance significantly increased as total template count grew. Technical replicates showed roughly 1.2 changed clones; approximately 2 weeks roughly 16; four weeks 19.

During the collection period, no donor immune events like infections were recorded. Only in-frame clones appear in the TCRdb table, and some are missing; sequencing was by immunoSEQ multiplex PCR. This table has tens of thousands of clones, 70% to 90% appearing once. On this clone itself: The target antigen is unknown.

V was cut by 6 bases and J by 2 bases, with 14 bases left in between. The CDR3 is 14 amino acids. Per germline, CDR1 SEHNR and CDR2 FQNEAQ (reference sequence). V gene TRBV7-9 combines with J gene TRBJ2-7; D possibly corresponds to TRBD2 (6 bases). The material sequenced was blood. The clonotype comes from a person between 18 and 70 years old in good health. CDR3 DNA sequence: TGTGCCAGCAGGAATGAGGGAGGCACCTACGAGCAGTACTTC. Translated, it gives CASRNEGGTYEQYF.